A selection of T cell receptor beta chains follows, all from one sample in a study of cytomegalovirus exposure and HLA in healthy donors. The method was immunoSEQ multiplex PCR; TCRdb's version includes in-frame clones alone and lacks a portion of them. The table lists 80,000 to 100,000 clones, with less than 20% in the top ten. Sequencing was done on a sample of PBMCs. These receptors all come from a man aged 45-60 years in good health and CMV-seropositive. Both conserved end residues are part of each CDR3. Each record gives: V gene, J gene, CDR3 protein.

>TRBV11-2|TRBJ2-7
CASSFYRQLSYEQYF
>TRBV6-1|TRBJ2-5
CASSEAGGALQETQYF
>TRBV4-3|TRBJ2-3
CASSQDWASGATIGQYF
>TRBV5-8|TRBJ1-1
CASSYSGGTEAFF
>TRBV30|TRBJ2-1
CASAGGRYNEQFF
>TRBV5-1|TRBJ2-1
CASSLESGRAGEQFF
>TRBV5-1|TRBJ2-7
CASSLTGVYEQYF
>TRBV5-1|TRBJ2-1
CASSLGSGSTNEQFF
>TRBV7-3|TRBJ2-7
CASSLGATYEQYF
>TRBV29-1|TRBJ2-3
CSVEKLGPSGRRTDTQYF
>TRBV7-9|TRBJ2-3
CASSLIADTQYF
>TRBV6-5|TRBJ1-5
CASSHGTGGNQPQHF
>TRBV4-1|TRBJ2-5
CASSHGLAGSWYQETQYF
>TRBV5-4|TRBJ2-1
CASSSGLAGASNEQFF
>TRBV9|TRBJ2-1
CASSVEQGEQFF
>TRBV14|TRBJ2-7
CASSPGVGEQYF
>TRBV7-9|TRBJ2-5
CASSGQPTRRSQYF
>TRBV7-9|TRBJ2-1
CASARGNEQFF
>TRBV19|TRBJ1-4
CASSSTGNEKLFF
>TRBV7-2|TRBJ1-1
CASSLDPRRVIHTEAFF
>TRBV30|TRBJ2-7
CAWSVGLAGANEQYF
>TRBV7-2|TRBJ2-5
CATNPQGGETQYF
>TRBV29-1|TRBJ2-2
CSVGTGVTGELFF
>TRBV28|TRBJ2-6
CASSSPFYRISGANVLTF
>TRBV10-3|TRBJ2-3
CAISRRYPPGTSPADTQYF